This T cell receptor (beta chain) stems from a study of blood T cell repertoires in COVID-19. On the study more broadly: Some COVID-19 samples were acute and others convalescent; all came from the United States, Italy and Spain. Sources were T cells, B-cell-depleted T cells, or PBMCs; the material itself was cDNA or gDNA.

The CDR3 loop spans 11 amino acids. V dropped 5 bases and J dropped 2 bases, with 4 bases sitting between them. Germline V gene data show CDR1 as DFQATT and CDR2 as SNEGSKA (reference sequence). Clinical histories supplied by participants themselves formed the basis of cohort assignment. As handled by the study authors: For nucleated cells, counts were estimated from reference gene primer amplification. Method: immunoSEQ multiplex PCR; TCRdb's copy keeps in-frame clones and lacks some. The V and J calls and clone size were taken over from that table, and D and trimming were inferred from the DNA. The table includes roughly 180,000 clones, around 90% detected once.

V is TRBV20-1 and J is TRBJ1-3, with D unclear. The origin of this receptor is a woman in her 30s who had recovered from COVID-19. The sample comprised PBMCs or T cells enriched from blood (not recorded which). The DNA for the CDR3 is TGCAGTGCTTCAGCTGGAAACACCATATATTTT. Protein product: CSASAGNTIYF.